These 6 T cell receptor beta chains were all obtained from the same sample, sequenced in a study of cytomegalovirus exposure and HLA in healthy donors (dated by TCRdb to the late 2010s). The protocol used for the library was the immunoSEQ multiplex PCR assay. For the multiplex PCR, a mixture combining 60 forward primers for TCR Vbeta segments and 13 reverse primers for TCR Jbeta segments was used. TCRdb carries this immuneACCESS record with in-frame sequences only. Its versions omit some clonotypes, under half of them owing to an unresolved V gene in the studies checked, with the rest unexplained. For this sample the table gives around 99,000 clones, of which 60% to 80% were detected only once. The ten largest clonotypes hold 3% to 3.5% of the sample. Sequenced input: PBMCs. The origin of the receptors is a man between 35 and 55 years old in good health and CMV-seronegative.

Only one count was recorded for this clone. The CDR3 DNA sequence: TGTGCCAGCAGTGAGCTAGCGGGGATGGGCACAGATACGCAGTATTTT. It codes for CASSELAGMGTDTQYF. V gene TRBV2 combines with J gene TRBJ2-3; 9 nucleotides line up with TRBD2. Germline trimming cut 3 bases from V and 1 base from J; bases unmatched to any gene: 5. The CDR3 has 16 residues. CDR1 is SNHLY, CDR2 FYNNEI, per germline.

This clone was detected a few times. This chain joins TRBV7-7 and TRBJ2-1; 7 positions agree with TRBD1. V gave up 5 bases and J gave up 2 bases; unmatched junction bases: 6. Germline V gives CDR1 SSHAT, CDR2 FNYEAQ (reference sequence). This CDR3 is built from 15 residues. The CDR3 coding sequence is TGTGCCAGCAGCCTCCGGGACAGTCCCTACAATGAGCAGTTCTTC. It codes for CASSLRDSPYNEQFF.

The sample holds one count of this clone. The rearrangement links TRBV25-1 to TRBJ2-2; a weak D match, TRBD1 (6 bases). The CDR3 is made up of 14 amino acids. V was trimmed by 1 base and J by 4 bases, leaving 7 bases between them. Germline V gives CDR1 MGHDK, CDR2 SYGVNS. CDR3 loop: CASSELGATGELFF. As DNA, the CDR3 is TGTGCCAGCAGTGAATTGGGGGCCACCGGGGAGCTGTTTTTT.

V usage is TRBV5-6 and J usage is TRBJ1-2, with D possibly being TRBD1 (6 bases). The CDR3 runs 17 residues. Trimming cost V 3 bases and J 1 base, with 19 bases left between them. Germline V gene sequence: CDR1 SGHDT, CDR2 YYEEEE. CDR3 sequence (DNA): TGTGCCAGCAGCTACAGGGTGGCACAAGCCTTTAACTATGGCTACACCTTC. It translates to CASSYRVAQAFNYGYTF.

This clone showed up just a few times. The CDR3 region has the DNA TGTGCCAGCCGAAACCAGGGGCCCGGGACCTTC. Protein: CASRNQGPGTF. This chain joins TRBV2 and TRBJ1-2; maybe TRBD1 (6 bases). Germline assignment: CDR1 SNHLY and CDR2 FYNNEI. The length of the CDR3 is 11 residues. V was trimmed by 8 bases and J by 14 bases, leaving 18 bases between them.

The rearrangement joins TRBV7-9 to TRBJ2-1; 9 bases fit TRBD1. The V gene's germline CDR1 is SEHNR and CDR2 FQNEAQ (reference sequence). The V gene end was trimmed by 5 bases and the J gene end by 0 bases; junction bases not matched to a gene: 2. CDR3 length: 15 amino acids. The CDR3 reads CASSHRGLSYNEQFF. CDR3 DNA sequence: TGTGCCAGCAGCCACAGGGGGCTCTCCTACAATGAGCAGTTCTTC.